This TCR beta chain comes out of a study of blood T cell repertoires in COVID-19. For the study at large: COVID-19 samples, acute and convalescent, were from the United States, Italy and Spain. T cells, B-cell-depleted T cells, or PBMCs provided the cDNA or gDNA that served as material.

Authors' methods: Using reference gene primer amplification, nucleated cell counts were estimated. The protocol was immunoSEQ multiplex PCR, while the TCRdb copy is restricted to in-frame clones and leaves out a portion. V and J calls and clone size are copied from that table; D and trimming were computed from the DNA. The sample has 650,000 to 800,000 clones; about 90% are singletons. This receptor was identified in a woman younger than 35 with acute or convalescent COVID-19. Sequencing was performed on peripheral blood.

CDR3 DNA: TGCGCCAGCAGCCTTGGGCAGGGTGATTCGGATACGCAGTATTTT. Protein: CASSLGQGDSDTQYF. This chain connects TRBV5-1 to TRBJ2-3; TRBD1 might be the D (5 bases). This CDR3 is built from 15 residues. Trimming removed 4 bases at V and 6 bases at J, with 18 bases between. The germline V gene encodes CDR1 SGHRS and CDR2 YFSETQ. The whole variable domain, filled in from reference TRBV5-1 and TRBJ2-3, reads KAGVTQTPRYLIKTRGQQVTLSCSPISGHRSVSWYQQTPGQGLQFLFEYFSETQRNKGNFPGRFSGRQFSNSRSEMNVSTLELGDSALYLCASSLGQGDSDTQYFGPGTRLTVL.